This is a list of T cell receptor beta chains from one sample in a study of regulatory T cells in long-lasting Graves disease. In TCRdb, the multiplex PCR reads were re-called with MiXCR into one record per CDR3 protein. The table shows roughly 300,000 distinct CDR3 sequences, with around 21% occurring only once. The sample in question was peripheral blood mononuclear cells (PBMCs), obtained when the disease was refractory, from a patient treated with antithyroid drugs. These receptors all come from a female donor with Graves disease. Both conserved end residues are part of each CDR3. A D gene is named only where the DNA matches it firmly. Size values are once, few and many counts, or a class for expanded clones, and some rows have none.

j_gene: TRBJ2-7; d_gene: NA; abundance: NA; v_gene: TRBV4-3; CDR3aa: CASSLYGGYGQYF; CDR3nt: TGCGCCAGCAGCCTCTACGGGGGCTACGGGCAGTACTTC
j_gene: TRBJ2-7; d_gene: NA; abundance: NA; v_gene: TRBV5-6; CDR3aa: CASCGGENYEQYF; CDR3nt: TGTGCCAGCTGCGGCGGGGAAAACTACGAGCAGTACTTC
j_gene: TRBJ1-2; d_gene: TRBD1; abundance: few; v_gene: TRBV4-3; CDR3aa: CASSQASTGGFDYGYTF; CDR3nt: TGCGCCAGCAGCCAAGCGTCCACAGGGGGCTTCGACTATGGCTACACCTTC
j_gene: TRBJ2-5; d_gene: NA; abundance: NA; v_gene: TRBV6-4; CDR3aa: CASRFFSGRETQYF; CDR3nt: TGTGCCAGCCGTTTCTTCTCGGGCAGGGAGACCCAGTACTTC
j_gene: TRBJ2-7; d_gene: NA; abundance: many; v_gene: TRBV6-2/TRBV6-3; CDR3aa: CASSYSQVYEQYF; CDR3nt: TGTGCCAGCAGTTACTCTCAAGTCTACGAGCAGTACTTC
j_gene: TRBJ1-5; d_gene: NA; abundance: NA; v_gene: TRBV25-1; CDR3aa: CVSSEWGQPQHF; CDR3nt: TGTGTCAGCAGTGAATGGGGTCAGCCCCAGCATTTT
j_gene: TRBJ1-1; d_gene: NA; abundance: NA; v_gene: TRBV29-1; CDR3aa: CSVGQAEAFF; CDR3nt: TGCAGCGTTGGGCAGGCTGAAGCTTTCTTT
j_gene: TRBJ1-4; d_gene: NA; abundance: NA; v_gene: TRBV7-9; CDR3aa: CASSLSGVGAEKLFF; CDR3nt: TGTGCCAGCAGCTTAAGCGGGGTGGGTGCTGAAAAACTGTTTTTT
j_gene: TRBJ1-1; d_gene: TRBD1; abundance: NA; v_gene: TRBV2; CDR3aa: CASSGDRDTEAFF; CDR3nt: TGTGCCAGCAGTGGGGACAGGGACACTGAAGCTTTCTTT
j_gene: TRBJ2-7; d_gene: TRBD1; abundance: NA; v_gene: TRBV28; CDR3aa: CASSFLASDRGEQYF; CDR3nt: TGTGCCAGCAGTTTCCTCGCATCGGACAGGGGAGAGCAGTACTTC
j_gene: TRBJ1-1; d_gene: TRBD1; abundance: NA; v_gene: TRBV9; CDR3aa: CASSVAPNRDPRTGGKPFF; CDR3nt: TGTGCCAGCAGCGTAGCGCCAAACCGTGATCCCCGGACAGGGGGCAAACCTTTCTTT
j_gene: TRBJ1-5; d_gene: NA; abundance: many; v_gene: TRBV28; CDR3aa: CASSLHREGGQPQHF; CDR3nt: TGTGCCAGCAGTTTACACCGGGAAGGAGGTCAGCCCCAGCATTTT
j_gene: TRBJ2-7; d_gene: TRBD2; abundance: NA; v_gene: TRBV11-2; CDR3aa: CASSNQVAGGYEQYF; CDR3nt: TGTGCCAGCAGCAACCAAGTAGCGGGAGGATACGAGCAGTACTTC